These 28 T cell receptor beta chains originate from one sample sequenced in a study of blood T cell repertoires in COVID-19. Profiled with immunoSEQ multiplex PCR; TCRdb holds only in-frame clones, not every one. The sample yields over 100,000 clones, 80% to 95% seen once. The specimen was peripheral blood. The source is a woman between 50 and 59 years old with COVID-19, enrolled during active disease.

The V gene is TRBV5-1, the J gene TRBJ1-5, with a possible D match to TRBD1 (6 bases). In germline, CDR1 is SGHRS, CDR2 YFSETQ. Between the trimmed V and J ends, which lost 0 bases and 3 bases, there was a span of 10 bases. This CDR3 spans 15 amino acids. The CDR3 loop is CASSLGGQLNQPQHF. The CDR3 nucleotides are TGCGCCAGCAGCTTGGGAGGACAGCTCAATCAGCCCCAGCATTTT.

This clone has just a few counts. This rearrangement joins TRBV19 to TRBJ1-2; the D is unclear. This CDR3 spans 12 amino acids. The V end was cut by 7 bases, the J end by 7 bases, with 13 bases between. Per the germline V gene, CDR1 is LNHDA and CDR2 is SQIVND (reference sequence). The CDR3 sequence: CASIPFAGGYTF. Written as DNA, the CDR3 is TGTGCCAGTATTCCCTTCGCGGGTGGCTACACCTTC.

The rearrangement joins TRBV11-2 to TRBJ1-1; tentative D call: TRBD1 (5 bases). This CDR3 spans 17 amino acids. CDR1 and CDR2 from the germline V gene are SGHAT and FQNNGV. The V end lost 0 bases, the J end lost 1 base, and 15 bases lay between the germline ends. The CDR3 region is CASSLEGVSRSNTEAFF. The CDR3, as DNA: TGTGCCAGCAGCTTAGAAGGGGTTTCCCGTTCGAACACTGAAGCTTTCTTT.

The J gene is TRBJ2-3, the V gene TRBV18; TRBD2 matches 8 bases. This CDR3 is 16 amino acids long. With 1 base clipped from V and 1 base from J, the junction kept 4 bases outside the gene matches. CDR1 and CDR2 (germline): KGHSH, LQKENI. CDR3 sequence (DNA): TGTGCCAGCTCACCACTTAGGCGGGAGGGCACAGATACGCAGTATTTT. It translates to CASSPLRREGTDTQYF. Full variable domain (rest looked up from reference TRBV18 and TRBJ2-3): NAGVMQNPRHLVRRRGQEARLRCSPMKGHSHVYWYRQLPEEGLKFMVYLQKENIIDESGMPKERFSAEFPKEGPSILRIQQVVRGDSAAYFCASSPLRREGTDTQYFGPGTRLTVL.

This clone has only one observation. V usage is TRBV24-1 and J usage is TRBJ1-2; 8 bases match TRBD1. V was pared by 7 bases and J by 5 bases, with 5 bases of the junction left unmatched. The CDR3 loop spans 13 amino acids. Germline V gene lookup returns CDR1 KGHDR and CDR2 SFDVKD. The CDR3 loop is CATSRDRNYGYTF. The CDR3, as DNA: TGTGCCACCAGCCGGGACAGGAATTATGGCTACACCTTC.

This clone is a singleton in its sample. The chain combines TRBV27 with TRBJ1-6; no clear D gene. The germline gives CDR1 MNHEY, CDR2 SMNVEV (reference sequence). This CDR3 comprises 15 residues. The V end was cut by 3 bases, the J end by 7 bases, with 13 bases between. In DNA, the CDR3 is TGTGCCAGCAGTTTCCCCGGACTAGGGAATTCACCCCTCCACTTT. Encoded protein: CASSFPGLGNSPLHF.

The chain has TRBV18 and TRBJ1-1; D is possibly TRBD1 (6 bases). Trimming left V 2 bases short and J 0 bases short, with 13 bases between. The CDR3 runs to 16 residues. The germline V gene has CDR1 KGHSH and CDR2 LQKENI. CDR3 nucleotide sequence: TGTGCCAGCTCACCATTCGGACAGTCCTTGAACACTGAAGCTTTCTTT. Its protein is CASSPFGQSLNTEAFF.

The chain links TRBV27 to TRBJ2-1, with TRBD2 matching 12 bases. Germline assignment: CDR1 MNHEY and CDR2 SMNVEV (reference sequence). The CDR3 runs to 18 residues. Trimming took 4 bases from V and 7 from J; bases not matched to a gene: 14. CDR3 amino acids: CASSSLAGGIKRDNEQFF. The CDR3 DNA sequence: TGTGCCAGCAGTTCCCTAGCGGGGGGGATAAAGCGGGATAATGAGCAGTTCTTC.

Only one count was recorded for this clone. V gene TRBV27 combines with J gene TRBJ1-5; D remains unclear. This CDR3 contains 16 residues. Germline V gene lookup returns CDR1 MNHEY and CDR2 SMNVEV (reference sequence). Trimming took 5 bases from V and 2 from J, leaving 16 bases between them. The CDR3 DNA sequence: TGTGCCAGCAGTCATCTCGGGCGCGGGGGCAATCAGCCCCAGCATTTT. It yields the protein CASSHLGRGGNQPQHF.

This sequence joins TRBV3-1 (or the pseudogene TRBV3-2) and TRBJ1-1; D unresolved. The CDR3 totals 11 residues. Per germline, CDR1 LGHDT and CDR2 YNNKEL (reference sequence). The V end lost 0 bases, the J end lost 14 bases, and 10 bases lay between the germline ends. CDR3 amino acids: CASSQDKFTFF. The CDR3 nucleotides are TGTGCCAGCAGCCAAGATAAGTTCACATTCTTT.

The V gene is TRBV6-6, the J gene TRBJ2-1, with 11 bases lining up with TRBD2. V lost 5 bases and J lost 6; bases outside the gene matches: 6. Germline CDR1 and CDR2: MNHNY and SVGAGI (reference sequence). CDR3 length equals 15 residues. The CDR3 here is CASSLTSGEFNEQFF. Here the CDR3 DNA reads TGTGCCAGCAGTCTGACTAGCGGGGAATTCAATGAGCAGTTCTTC.

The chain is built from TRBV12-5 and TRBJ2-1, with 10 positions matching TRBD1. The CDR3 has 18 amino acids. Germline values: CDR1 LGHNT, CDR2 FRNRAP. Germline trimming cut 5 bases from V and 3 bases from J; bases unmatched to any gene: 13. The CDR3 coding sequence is TGTGCTAGTGGTGGGATCCGGGACAGGGGCTCCAACTACAATGAGCAGTTCTTC. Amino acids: CASGGIRDRGSNYNEQFF.

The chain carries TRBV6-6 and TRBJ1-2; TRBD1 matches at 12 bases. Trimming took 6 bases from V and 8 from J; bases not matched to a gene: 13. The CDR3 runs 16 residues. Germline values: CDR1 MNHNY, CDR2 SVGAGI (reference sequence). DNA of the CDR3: TGTGCCAGCAGCCGCGAGGGACAGGGGGCAGGGGGAGGCTACACCTTC. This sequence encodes CASSREGQGAGGGYTF.

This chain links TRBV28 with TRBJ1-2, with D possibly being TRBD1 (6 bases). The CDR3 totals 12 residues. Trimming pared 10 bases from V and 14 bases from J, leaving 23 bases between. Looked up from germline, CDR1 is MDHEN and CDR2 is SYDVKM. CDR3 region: CATEMTGTFWTF. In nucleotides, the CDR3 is TGTGCCACCGAAATGACAGGCACTTTTTGGACCTTC.

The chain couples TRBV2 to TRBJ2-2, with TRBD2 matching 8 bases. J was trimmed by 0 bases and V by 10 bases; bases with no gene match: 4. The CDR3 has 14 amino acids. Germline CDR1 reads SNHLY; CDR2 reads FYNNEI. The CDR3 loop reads CATPLAANTGELFF. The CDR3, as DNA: TGTGCCACCCCACTAGCGGCGAACACCGGGGAGCTGTTTTTT.

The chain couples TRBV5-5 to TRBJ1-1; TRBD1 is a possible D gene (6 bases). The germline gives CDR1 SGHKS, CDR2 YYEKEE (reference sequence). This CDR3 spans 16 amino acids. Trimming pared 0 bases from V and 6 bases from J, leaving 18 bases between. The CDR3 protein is CASSLGGSRGLAEAFF. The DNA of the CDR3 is TGTGCCAGCAGCTTGGGAGGAAGCAGGGGCCTAGCTGAAGCTTTCTTT.

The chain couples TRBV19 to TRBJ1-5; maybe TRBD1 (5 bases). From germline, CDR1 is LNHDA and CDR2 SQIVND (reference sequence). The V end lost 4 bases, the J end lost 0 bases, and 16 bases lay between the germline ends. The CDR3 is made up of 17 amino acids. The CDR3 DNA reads TGTGCCAGTAGTAATTGGATGTCGGGGGTTAGCAATCAGCCCCAGCATTTT. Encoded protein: CASSNWMSGVSNQPQHF.

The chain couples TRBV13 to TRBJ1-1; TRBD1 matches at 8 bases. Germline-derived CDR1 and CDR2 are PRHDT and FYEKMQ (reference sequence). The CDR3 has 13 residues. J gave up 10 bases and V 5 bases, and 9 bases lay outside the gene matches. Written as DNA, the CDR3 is TGTGCCAGCAGCCCCACAGGACAGGGAGCAGCTTTCTTT. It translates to CASSPTGQGAAFF.

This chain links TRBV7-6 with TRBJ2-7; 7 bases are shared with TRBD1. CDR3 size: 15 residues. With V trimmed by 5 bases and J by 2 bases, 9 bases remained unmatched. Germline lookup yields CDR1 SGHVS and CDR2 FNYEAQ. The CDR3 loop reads CASSPLQGNPYEQYF. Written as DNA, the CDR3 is TGTGCCAGCAGCCCGTTACAGGGGAATCCCTACGAGCAGTACTTC.

CDR3 in amino acids: CASSYSGSNYGYTF. CDR3 bases: TGTGCCAGCAGTTACAGCGGTTCTAACTATGGCTACACCTTC. V usage is TRBV6-2 or TRBV6-3 and J usage is TRBJ1-2; the D is unclear. Trimming cost V 2 bases and J 0 bases, with 7 bases left between them. Looked up from germline, CDR1 is MNHEY and CDR2 is SVGEGT. CDR3 size: 14 residues.

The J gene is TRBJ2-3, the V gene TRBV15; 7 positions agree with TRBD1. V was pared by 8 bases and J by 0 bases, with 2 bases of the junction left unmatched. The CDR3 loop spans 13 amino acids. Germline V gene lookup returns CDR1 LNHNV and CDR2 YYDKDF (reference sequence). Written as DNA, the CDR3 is TGTGCCACCGGGACAGTTAGCACAGATACGCAGTATTTT. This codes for CATGTVSTDTQYF.

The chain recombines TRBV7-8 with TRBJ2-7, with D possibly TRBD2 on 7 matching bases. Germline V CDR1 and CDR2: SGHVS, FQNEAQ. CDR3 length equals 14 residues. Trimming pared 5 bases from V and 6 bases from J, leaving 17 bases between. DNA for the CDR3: TGTGCCAGCAGCACTTCGGCGGGGGCGGCCGAGCAGTACTTC. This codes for CASSTSAGAAEQYF.

CDR3 region: CASTLRTRGSYNEQFF. CDR3 DNA sequence: TGCGCCAGCACCCTTCGGACCAGGGGCTCCTACAATGAGCAGTTCTTC. J is TRBJ2-1 and V is TRBV5-1; D is possibly TRBD1 (6 bases). This CDR3 contains 16 residues. Trimming stripped 6 bases from V and 0 bases from J, with 16 bases between. CDR1 is SGHRS and CDR2 is YFSETQ in the germline V gene.

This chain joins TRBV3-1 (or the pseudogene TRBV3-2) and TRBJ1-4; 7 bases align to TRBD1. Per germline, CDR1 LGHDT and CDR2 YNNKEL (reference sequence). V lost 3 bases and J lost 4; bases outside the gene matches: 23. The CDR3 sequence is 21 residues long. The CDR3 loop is CASSQAVPGTAGGRGNEKLFF. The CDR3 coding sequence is TGTGCCAGCAGCCAGGCAGTTCCAGGGACAGCTGGAGGACGGGGTAATGAAAAACTGTTTTTT.

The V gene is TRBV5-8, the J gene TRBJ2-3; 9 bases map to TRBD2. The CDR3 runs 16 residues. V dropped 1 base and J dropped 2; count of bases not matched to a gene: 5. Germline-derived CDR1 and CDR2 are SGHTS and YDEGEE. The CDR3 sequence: CASSLWLAGTTDTQYF. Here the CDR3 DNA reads TGTGCCAGCAGCTTGTGGCTAGCGGGGACCACAGATACGCAGTATTTT.

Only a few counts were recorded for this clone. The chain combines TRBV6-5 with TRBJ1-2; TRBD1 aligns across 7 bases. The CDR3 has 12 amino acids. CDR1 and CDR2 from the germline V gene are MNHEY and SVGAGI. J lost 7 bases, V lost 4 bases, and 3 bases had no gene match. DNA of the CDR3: TGTGCCAGCAGTTTGAGGGGGCTTGGCTACACCTTC. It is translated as CASSLRGLGYTF.

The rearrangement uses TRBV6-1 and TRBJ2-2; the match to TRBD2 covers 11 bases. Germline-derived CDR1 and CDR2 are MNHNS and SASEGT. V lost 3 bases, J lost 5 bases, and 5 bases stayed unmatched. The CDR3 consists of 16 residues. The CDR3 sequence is CASSDPGTSGTGELFF. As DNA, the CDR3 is TGTGCCAGCAGTGACCCGGGGACTAGCGGTACCGGGGAGCTGTTTTTT.

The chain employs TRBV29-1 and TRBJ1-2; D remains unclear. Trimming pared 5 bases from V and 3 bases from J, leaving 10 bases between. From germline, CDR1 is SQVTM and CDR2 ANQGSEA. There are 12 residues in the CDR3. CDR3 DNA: TGCAGCGTTCGGGAGGGAGACTATGGCTACACCTTC. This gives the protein CSVREGDYGYTF.